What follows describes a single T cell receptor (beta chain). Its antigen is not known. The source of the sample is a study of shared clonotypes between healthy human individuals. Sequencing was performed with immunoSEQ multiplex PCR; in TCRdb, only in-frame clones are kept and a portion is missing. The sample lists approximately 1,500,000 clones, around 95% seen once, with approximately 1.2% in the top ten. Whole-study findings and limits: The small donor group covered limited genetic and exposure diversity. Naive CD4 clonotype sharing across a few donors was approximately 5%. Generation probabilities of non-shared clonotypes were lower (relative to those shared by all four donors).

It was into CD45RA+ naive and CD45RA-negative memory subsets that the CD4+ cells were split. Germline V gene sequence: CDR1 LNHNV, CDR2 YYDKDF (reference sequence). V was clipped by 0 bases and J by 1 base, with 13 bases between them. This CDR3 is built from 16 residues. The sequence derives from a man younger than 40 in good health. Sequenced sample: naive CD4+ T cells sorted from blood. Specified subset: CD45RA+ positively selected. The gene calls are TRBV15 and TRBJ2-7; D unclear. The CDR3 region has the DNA TGTGCCACCAGCAGAGATAAAAAGGGCAAATCCTACGAGCAGTACTTC. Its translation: CATSRDKKGKSYEQYF.